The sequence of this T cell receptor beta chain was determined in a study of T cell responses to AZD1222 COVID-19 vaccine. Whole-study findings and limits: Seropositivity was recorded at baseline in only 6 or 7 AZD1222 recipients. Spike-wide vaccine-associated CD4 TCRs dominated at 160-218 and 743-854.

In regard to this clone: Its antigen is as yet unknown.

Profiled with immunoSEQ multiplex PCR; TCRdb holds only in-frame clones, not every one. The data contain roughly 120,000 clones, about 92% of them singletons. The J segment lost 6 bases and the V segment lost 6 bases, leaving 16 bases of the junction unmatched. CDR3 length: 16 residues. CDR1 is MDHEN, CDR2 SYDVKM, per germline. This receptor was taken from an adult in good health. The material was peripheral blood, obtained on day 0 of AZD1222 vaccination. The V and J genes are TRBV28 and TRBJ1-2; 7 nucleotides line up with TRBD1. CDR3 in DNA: TGTGCCAGCAGAGGGGGCCGACGGATCGTACGGGATGGCTACACCTTC. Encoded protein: CASRGGRRIVRDGYTF.